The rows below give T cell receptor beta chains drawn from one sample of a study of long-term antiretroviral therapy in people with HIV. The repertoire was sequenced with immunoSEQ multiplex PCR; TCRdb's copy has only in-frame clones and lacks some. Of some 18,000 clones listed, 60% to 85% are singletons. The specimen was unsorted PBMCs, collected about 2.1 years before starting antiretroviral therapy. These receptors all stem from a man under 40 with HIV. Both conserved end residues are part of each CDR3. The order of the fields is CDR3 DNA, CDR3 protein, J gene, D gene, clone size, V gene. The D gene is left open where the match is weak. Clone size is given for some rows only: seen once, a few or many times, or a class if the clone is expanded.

CDR3 DNA: TGTGCCAGCTCCAAGGAAGGGACAGGCAGGGCCGGGGAGCTGTTTTTT
CDR3 protein: CASSKEGTGRAGELFF
J gene: TRBJ2-2
D gene: TRBD1
clone size: NA
V gene: TRBV27

CDR3 DNA: TGTGCCAGCAGCTTAGTAGCCCAAGAGACCCAGTACTTC
CDR3 protein: CASSLVAQETQYF
J gene: TRBJ2-5
D gene: NA
clone size: NA
V gene: TRBV7-9

CDR3 DNA: TGTGCCAGCAGCACCCTAGCGGGAAACGGGGAGCTGTTTTTT
CDR3 protein: CASSTLAGNGELFF
J gene: TRBJ2-2
D gene: TRBD2
clone size: medium-sized
V gene: TRBV7-9

CDR3 DNA: TGTGCCAGCAGCTTAGACAGGGGTGAAGCTTTCTTT
CDR3 protein: CASSLDRGEAFF
J gene: TRBJ1-1
D gene: TRBD1
clone size: NA
V gene: TRBV7-2

CDR3 DNA: TGTGCCAGCAGCCAAAAAGGGACAGGGGGCTGCTATGGCTACACCTTC
CDR3 protein: CASSQKGTGGCYGYTF
J gene: TRBJ1-2
D gene: TRBD1
clone size: NA
V gene: TRBV11-3

CDR3 DNA: TGTGCCAGCAGGACTAGCGGGAGGCCCTACGAGCAGTACTTC
CDR3 protein: CASRTSGRPYEQYF
J gene: TRBJ2-7
D gene: TRBD2
clone size: NA
V gene: TRBV27

CDR3 DNA: TGTGCCAGCAGCTTAGACCGTTTGGGGGAGACCGAGCAGTACTTC
CDR3 protein: CASSLDRLGETEQYF
J gene: TRBJ2-7
D gene: NA
clone size: NA
V gene: TRBV7-9

CDR3 DNA: TGTGCCAGCAGCGTAGCTGGGGGTGGGAGTGAAAAACTGTTTTTT
CDR3 protein: CASSVAGGGSEKLFF
J gene: TRBJ1-4
D gene: NA
clone size: few
V gene: TRBV9

CDR3 DNA: TGCAGCGCGGACAGGGGACGGACCGGGGAGCTGTTTTTT
CDR3 protein: CSADRGRTGELFF
J gene: TRBJ2-2
D gene: TRBD1
clone size: NA
V gene: TRBV29-1

CDR3 DNA: TGCGCCAGCAGCGTCTGGGCAGTCGGCGGGGAGCTGTTTTTT
CDR3 protein: CASSVWAVGGELFF
J gene: TRBJ2-2
D gene: NA
clone size: few
V gene: TRBV5-1

CDR3 DNA: TGTGCCAGCACTCTTGAGGAGGGCTCCTACGAGCAGTACTTC
CDR3 protein: CASTLEEGSYEQYF
J gene: TRBJ2-7
D gene: NA
clone size: few
V gene: TRBV6-1

CDR3 DNA: TGTGCCAGCACCGATTATGTTGGGCCAGCCTACGAGCAGTACTTC
CDR3 protein: CASTDYVGPAYEQYF
J gene: TRBJ2-7
D gene: NA
clone size: NA
V gene: TRBV11-2

CDR3 DNA: TGTGCCAGCAGGAGGGAGAACACCGGGGAGCTGTTTTTT
CDR3 protein: CASRRENTGELFF
J gene: TRBJ2-2
D gene: NA
clone size: NA
V gene: TRBV6-1

CDR3 DNA: TGTGCCAGCGATGTTTCCACAGATACGCAGTATTTT
CDR3 protein: CASDVSTDTQYF
J gene: TRBJ2-3
D gene: NA
clone size: NA
V gene: TRBV28

CDR3 DNA: TGCAGCGTTGAGGAGGCGGGCTACGAGCAGTACTTC
CDR3 protein: CSVEEAGYEQYF
J gene: TRBJ2-7
D gene: NA
clone size: few
V gene: TRBV29-1

CDR3 DNA: TGTGCCACCTTAGGACAGGGAGCCGGTGGCTACACCTTC
CDR3 protein: CATLGQGAGGYTF
J gene: TRBJ1-2
D gene: TRBD1
clone size: NA
V gene: TRBV19

CDR3 DNA: TGTGCCAGCAGAACGGGACAATGGGACAATGAGCAGTTCTTC
CDR3 protein: CASRTGQWDNEQFF
J gene: TRBJ2-1
D gene: NA
clone size: large
V gene: TRBV27

CDR3 DNA: TGTGCCACCAGCAGAGAAGGACAGGGTTATCAGCCCCAGCATTTT
CDR3 protein: CATSREGQGYQPQHF
J gene: TRBJ1-5
D gene: TRBD1
clone size: NA
V gene: TRBV15

CDR3 DNA: TGTGCCAGCGAGGACAGGCTCATGAACACTGAAGCTTTCTTT
CDR3 protein: CASEDRLMNTEAFF
J gene: TRBJ1-1
D gene: TRBD1
clone size: NA
V gene: TRBV11-2

CDR3 DNA: TGTGCCAGCAGTGGGTCGCGGATTGAGACCCAGTACTTC
CDR3 protein: CASSGSRIETQYF
J gene: TRBJ2-5
D gene: NA
clone size: NA
V gene: TRBV25-1

CDR3 DNA: TGTGCCAGCAGTAGCGCAGGGGGCTACGAGCAGTACTTC
CDR3 protein: CASSSAGGYEQYF
J gene: TRBJ2-7
D gene: TRBD1
clone size: NA
V gene: TRBV27

CDR3 DNA: TGTGCCAGCAGGAGAAGAAATGAAAAACTGTTTTTT
CDR3 protein: CASRRRNEKLFF
J gene: TRBJ1-4
D gene: NA
clone size: NA
V gene: TRBV21-1

CDR3 DNA: TGTGCCAGCCGGGGCAGGTGGGAACCAACTAATGAAAAACTGTTTTTT
CDR3 protein: CASRGRWEPTNEKLFF
J gene: TRBJ1-4
D gene: NA
clone size: NA
V gene: TRBV19

CDR3 DNA: TGTGCCAGCTCACCACCGGTAGGGGCAAGAACCGGGGAGCTGTTTTTT
CDR3 protein: CASSPPVGARTGELFF
J gene: TRBJ2-2
D gene: NA
clone size: NA
V gene: TRBV18

CDR3 DNA: TGCGCCAGCAGCACGGGACTAGCGGGAGGCAGGGAGCTGTTTTTT
CDR3 protein: CASSTGLAGGRELFF
J gene: TRBJ2-2
D gene: TRBD2
clone size: NA
V gene: TRBV5-4

CDR3 DNA: TGTGCCAGCAGCAGCGGCGGGGGATCCTACAATGAGCAGTTCTTC
CDR3 protein: CASSSGGGSYNEQFF
J gene: TRBJ2-1
D gene: TRBD2
clone size: NA
V gene: TRBV7-9

CDR3 DNA: TGCGCCAGCAGCCAAAAGGGGGCTGGCTATGGCTACACCTTC
CDR3 protein: CASSQKGAGYGYTF
J gene: TRBJ1-2
D gene: TRBD1
clone size: NA
V gene: TRBV4-1

CDR3 DNA: TGTGCCAGCAGCTTAAGGGACAGGGGCGACGAGCAGTACTTC
CDR3 protein: CASSLRDRGDEQYF
J gene: TRBJ2-7
D gene: TRBD1
clone size: few
V gene: TRBV7-9

CDR3 DNA: TGTGCCAGCAGTGCACAATACAAAGAGACCCAGTACTTC
CDR3 protein: CASSAQYKETQYF
J gene: TRBJ2-5
D gene: NA
clone size: NA
V gene: TRBV6-1

CDR3 DNA: TGCAGCGTCCCGAGTGGAGCAGGGAATCGGGGCTACACCTTC
CDR3 protein: CSVPSGAGNRGYTF
J gene: TRBJ1-2
D gene: NA
clone size: NA
V gene: TRBV29-1

CDR3 DNA: TGTGCCAGCAGTTATCAAGGCGAGCAGTACTTC
CDR3 protein: CASSYQGEQYF
J gene: TRBJ2-7
D gene: NA
clone size: NA
V gene: TRBV6-5

CDR3 DNA: TGTGCCAGCAGCTCGGACCAGAGGGTATCCTATGGCTACACCTTC
CDR3 protein: CASSSDQRVSYGYTF
J gene: TRBJ1-2
D gene: NA
clone size: NA
V gene: TRBV7-2

CDR3 DNA: TGTGCCAGCAGCCCCACGACTAGCGGCGAGCAGTTCTTC
CDR3 protein: CASSPTTSGEQFF
J gene: TRBJ2-1
D gene: TRBD2
clone size: NA
V gene: TRBV11-2

CDR3 DNA: TGTGCCAGCAGTTATTCCAGCTCTGGAAACACCATATATTTT
CDR3 protein: CASSYSSSGNTIYF
J gene: TRBJ1-3
D gene: NA
clone size: NA
V gene: TRBV6-6

CDR3 DNA: TGCAGCGTGGGAGGAGACATCCCCTATGGCTACACCTTC
CDR3 protein: CSVGGDIPYGYTF
J gene: TRBJ1-2
D gene: NA
clone size: NA
V gene: TRBV29-1

CDR3 DNA: TGTGCCAGCAGTTACCTGGGAGGGGCGGACGCTTTCTTT
CDR3 protein: CASSYLGGADAFF
J gene: TRBJ1-1
D gene: NA
clone size: NA
V gene: TRBV6-6

CDR3 DNA: TGTGCCAGCAGTGCCCGGGAGGCTACGTCCTACGAGCAGTACTTC
CDR3 protein: CASSAREATSYEQYF
J gene: TRBJ2-7
D gene: TRBD2
clone size: few
V gene: TRBV28

CDR3 DNA: TGTGCCAGCAGCTCTGGAGGATCGGAGGCCCAGTACTTC
CDR3 protein: CASSSGGSEAQYF
J gene: TRBJ2-5
D gene: NA
clone size: NA
V gene: TRBV13

CDR3 DNA: TGTGCCAGCAGCTTTAGCGGGAGCTCCTACGAGCAGTACTTC
CDR3 protein: CASSFSGSSYEQYF
J gene: TRBJ2-7
D gene: TRBD2
clone size: NA
V gene: TRBV5-6

CDR3 DNA: TGTGCCAGCAGTTTATCGCCAGGACTAGCGGGTGCCTACGAGCAGTACTTC
CDR3 protein: CASSLSPGLAGAYEQYF
J gene: TRBJ2-7
D gene: TRBD2
clone size: NA
V gene: TRBV27

CDR3 DNA: TGTGCCAGCAGTGGGGGAGGGGACAGGGGTTTTTTTTCTGGAAACACCATATATTTT
CDR3 protein: CASSGGGDRGFFSGNTIYF
J gene: TRBJ1-3
D gene: TRBD1
clone size: NA
V gene: TRBV6-1

CDR3 DNA: TGTGCCAGCAGCTTAGTGGCTAACGAGCAGTACTTC
CDR3 protein: CASSLVANEQYF
J gene: TRBJ2-7
D gene: NA
clone size: NA
V gene: TRBV11-2

CDR3 DNA: TGTGCCAGCAGCTCCGAACTCGGGACAGGGTTTGGCTACACCTTC
CDR3 protein: CASSSELGTGFGYTF
J gene: TRBJ1-2
D gene: TRBD1
clone size: NA
V gene: TRBV7-2

CDR3 DNA: TGTGCCAGCAGTTCCCCCTTAGAGACCCAGTACTTC
CDR3 protein: CASSSPLETQYF
J gene: TRBJ2-5
D gene: NA
clone size: NA
V gene: TRBV27

CDR3 DNA: TGTGCCAGAGCCGGGGGTGGAGAGGGTTATAGCAATCAGCCCCAGCATTTT
CDR3 protein: CARAGGGEGYSNQPQHF
J gene: TRBJ1-5
D gene: NA
clone size: NA
V gene: TRBV15

CDR3 DNA: TGTGCCAGCAGCTTAGGAGGGGGCAAGGATGGCTACACCTTC
CDR3 protein: CASSLGGGKDGYTF
J gene: TRBJ1-2
D gene: TRBD1
clone size: NA
V gene: TRBV7-9

CDR3 DNA: TGTGCCAGCAGCCCGGCAGGGGCCCGGGGGAGGACCGGGGAGCTGTTTTTT
CDR3 protein: CASSPAGARGRTGELFF
J gene: TRBJ2-2
D gene: NA
clone size: NA
V gene: TRBV4-2

CDR3 DNA: TGCGCCAGCAGTCAACGTAGGGACCGCCACGCGCCCCAGCATTTT
CDR3 protein: CASSQRRDRHAPQHF
J gene: TRBJ1-5
D gene: NA
clone size: NA
V gene: TRBV23-1

CDR3 DNA: TGTGCCAGCAGCCCCCACCAAGAGACCCAGTACTTC
CDR3 protein: CASSPHQETQYF
J gene: TRBJ2-5
D gene: NA
clone size: few
V gene: TRBV11-2

CDR3 DNA: TGTGCCAGCAGCCCCGGTGGAGATGAGACGTACTTC
CDR3 protein: CASSPGGDETYF
J gene: TRBJ2-7
D gene: NA
clone size: NA
V gene: TRBV11-3

CDR3 DNA: TGTGCCAGCAGCCCCGCACTAGCGGGAGCTAATGAGCAGTTCTTC
CDR3 protein: CASSPALAGANEQFF
J gene: TRBJ2-1
D gene: TRBD2
clone size: NA
V gene: TRBV7-3

CDR3 DNA: TGCGCCAGCAGCCAAGGGGACAGATCGGGCGAGCAGTACTTC
CDR3 protein: CASSQGDRSGEQYF
J gene: TRBJ2-7
D gene: TRBD1
clone size: NA
V gene: TRBV4-1

CDR3 DNA: TGTGCCAGCCTTGGGACACCGGTAAATTCACCCCTCCACTTT
CDR3 protein: CASLGTPVNSPLHF
J gene: TRBJ1-6
D gene: NA
clone size: few
V gene: TRBV2

CDR3 DNA: TGTGCCAGCAGTTCCAGCTACGAGCAGTACTTC
CDR3 protein: CASSSSYEQYF
J gene: TRBJ2-7
D gene: NA
clone size: NA
V gene: TRBV28

CDR3 DNA: TGTGCCAGCAGTTTTACAGGGGGGGCCTACGAGCAGTACTTC
CDR3 protein: CASSFTGGAYEQYF
J gene: TRBJ2-7
D gene: NA
clone size: NA
V gene: TRBV28

CDR3 DNA: TGTGCCATCAGGGGGGGGAGCGGGTACGAGCAGTACTTC
CDR3 protein: CAIRGGSGYEQYF
J gene: TRBJ2-7
D gene: TRBD2
clone size: NA
V gene: TRBV10-3

CDR3 DNA: TGCAGCGCTGTAGGACAGGAGAACTATGGCTACACCTTC
CDR3 protein: CSAVGQENYGYTF
J gene: TRBJ1-2
D gene: TRBD1
clone size: NA
V gene: TRBV29-1

CDR3 DNA: TGCGCCAGCAGCCAAGGGCACACCACAGATACGCAGTATTTT
CDR3 protein: CASSQGHTTDTQYF
J gene: TRBJ2-3
D gene: NA
clone size: NA
V gene: TRBV4-3

CDR3 DNA: TGTGCCAGCAGCTTAGGAGGGACAGGGGAATCCGAGCAGTACTTC
CDR3 protein: CASSLGGTGESEQYF
J gene: TRBJ2-7
D gene: TRBD1
clone size: once
V gene: TRBV7-6